Following are 4 T cell receptor beta chains from one sample sequenced in a study of CD8 T cells in ankylosing spondylitis. These TCRs are of unknown antigen specificity. In TCRdb, the 5' RACE reads were re-called with MiXCR into one record per CDR3 protein. Here the sample spans about 390,000 distinct CDR3 sequences, more than 20% being singletons. Study results and limitations: Ankylosing spondylitis blood seemed to carry a telltale TCR beta motif made of several highly homologous variants.

Specimen: blood, either unsorted or a sorted T cell fraction (not recorded which). The receptors were sampled from a male donor with ankylosing spondylitis.

The chain couples TRBV24-1 to TRBJ2-7; tentative D call: TRBD1 (5 bases). Germline V CDR1 and CDR2: KGHDR, SFDVKD. Trimming shortened V by 0 bases and J by 6 bases, and 11 bases separated the two germline ends. CDR3 length equals 14 residues. Here the CDR3 reads CATSDLRQGVEQYF. The CDR3 coding sequence is TGTGCCACCAGTGATTTGCGCCAGGGTGTCGAGCAGTACTTC.

This clonotype has more than one count but fewer than ten. This chain links TRBV4-1 with TRBJ1-1; D is unresolved. Trimming took off 4 bases at V and 5 bases at J, with 17 bases between the two ends. Germline values: CDR1 MGHRA, CDR2 YSYEKL. The length of the CDR3 is 15 residues. CDR3 sequence (DNA): TGCGCCAGCAGCCGAGCAACGTCAGGAAGGACTGAAGCTTTCTTT. Protein: CASSRATSGRTEAFF.

This clonotype was seen more than once but under ten times. The chain employs TRBV3-1 and TRBJ2-1; weak D call: TRBD2 (6 bases). The germline V and J ends were trimmed by 4 bases and 5 bases, with 18 bases remaining between them. The CDR3 runs 16 residues. Germline loops: CDR1 LGHDT, CDR2 YNNKEL (reference sequence). CDR3 residues: CASSRSSGRNHNEQFF. Here the CDR3 DNA reads TGTGCCAGCAGCCGCAGTAGCGGAAGAAATCACAATGAGCAGTTCTTC.

The chain recombines TRBV18 with TRBJ2-1, with 8 positions matching TRBD2. The V segment lost 3 bases and the J segment 5 bases; nucleotides outside the gene matches: 3. Germline V gene data show CDR1 as KGHSH and CDR2 as LQKENI. CDR3 length equals 14 residues. This CDR3 is CASSPTSANNEQFF. CDR3 nucleotide sequence: TGTGCCAGCTCACCGACTAGCGCCAACAATGAGCAGTTCTTC.